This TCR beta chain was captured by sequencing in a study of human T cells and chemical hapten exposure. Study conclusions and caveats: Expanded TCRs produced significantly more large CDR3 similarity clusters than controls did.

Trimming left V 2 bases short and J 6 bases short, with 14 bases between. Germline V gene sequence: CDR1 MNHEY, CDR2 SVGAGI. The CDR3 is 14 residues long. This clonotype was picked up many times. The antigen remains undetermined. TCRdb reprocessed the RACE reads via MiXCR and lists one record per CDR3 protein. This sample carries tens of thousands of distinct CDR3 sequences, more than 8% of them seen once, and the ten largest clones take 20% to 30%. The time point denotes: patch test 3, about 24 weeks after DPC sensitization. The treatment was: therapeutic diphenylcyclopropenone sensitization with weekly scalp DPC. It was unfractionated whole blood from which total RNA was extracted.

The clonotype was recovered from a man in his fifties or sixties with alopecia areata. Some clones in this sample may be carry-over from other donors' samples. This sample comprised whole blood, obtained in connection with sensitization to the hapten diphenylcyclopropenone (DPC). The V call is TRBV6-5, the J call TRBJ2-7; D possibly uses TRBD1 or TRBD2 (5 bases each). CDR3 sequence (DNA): TGTGCCAGCAGTTACCCGGGTGGGACCCGCGAGCAGTACTTC. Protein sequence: CASSYPGGTREQYF.